The entry below describes one T cell receptor (beta chain). This clonotype was seen repeatedly, ten times or more. The target of this receptor is not known. No base quality information exists; no much larger clone differs at one position. Sequencing used an Illumina HiSeq 1500. TCRdb's own reprocessing of the public reads used fastp at Q25 and MiXCR and kept productive beta chains. Each CDR3 protein appears once, grouped with its most common genes and DNA. In this sample the table shows about 830,000 distinct CDR3 sequences, about 33% of which occur a single time. The ten largest clones capture roughly 12% of the sample. The CDR3 has 16 amino acids, counting the end cysteine and phenylalanine. CDR3 DNA only is kept here, 48 bases in frame from base 1. The germline V gene provides CDR1 SGHTA and CDR2 FQGNSA. V is reduced by 1 base and J by 4 bases, leaving a spacing of 16 bases between them. This sample's treatment or condition label indicates: in vitro stimulation with specific CMV peptide epitopes to enrich CMV-specific T cells.

This entry is derived from a study of T cell repertoires in cytomegalovirus infection (dated 2019 in TCRdb). In the study overall: Recently identified HLA-C-restricted CMV epitopes, whose presentation resists viral immunomodulation, were targeted by peptide stimulations together with well-studied HLA-B-restricted epitopes. Donor HLA type was relevant to the analysis, because carriage of CMV infection together with the matching HLA type was indicated by public TCR beta signatures.

What the research found in general, with its limitations: The ex vivo response was dominated by HLA-C-restricted CMV-specific TCR beta clonotypes, which also provided the single most frequent clonotype in two of eight donors. In both this cohort and an independent roughly 350-donor cohort, the cumulative frequency of public TCR beta family members distinguished carriers of CMV infection plus the relevant HLA type.

The V and J segments used are TRBV7-2 and TRBJ1-1; the D gene identity is not certain. The clonotype comes from a human donor in good health (CMV status not recorded). Some clones in this sample may be carry-over from other donors' samples. The specimen comprised cultured CD8+ T cells from PBMCs, sampled from culture after CMV antigen stimulation. The nucleotide sequence reads as follows: TGTGCCAGCAGCTTAGAAGCGGCGGGGTGGGGCACTGAAGCTTTCTTT. The resulting protein is CASSLEAAGWGTEAFF.